This entry features one T cell receptor beta chain sequence. What it recognizes is unknown. This record comes from a study of monozygotic twins with inflammatory bowel disease. The study, taken as a whole, reports: Patient repertoire variability may have increased through differing immunosuppressive treatments.

Germline CDR1 is ENHRY and CDR2 is SYGVKD. The CDR3 length is 13 residues. Investigators made cDNA in eight separate reactions per sample. TCRdb reprocessed the 5' RACE reads, with one entry per CDR3 protein and no DNA. The specimen's table records 400,000 to 500,000 distinct CDR3 sequences. The rearrangement joins TRBV10-3 to TRBJ1-6. This receptor was taken from a human donor with ulcerative colitis or Crohn's disease, or a healthy co-twin of an affected twin (not recorded which). The sample consisted of blood. CDR3 in amino acids: CATKQRDNSPLHF.